This T cell receptor (beta chain) emerged from a study of T cell responses to AZD1222 COVID-19 vaccine. Overall study results and limits: Just 5 or 6 AZD1222 recipients tested seropositive at baseline. Increased Spike-specific TCR breadth and depth were observed after two AZD1222 doses.

As to this clone: Its antigen is still unknown.

Clones were sequenced by immunoSEQ multiplex PCR, and TCRdb holds only the in-frame ones, with some missing. This sample has about 140,000 clones, with roughly 90% found just once. Deletions cut 0 bases from V and 6 bases from J, with 6 bases between. CDR1 is LGHDT, CDR2 YNNKEL, per germline (reference sequence). The CDR3 is 12 amino acids. V and J are TRBV3-1 (or the pseudogene TRBV3-2) and TRBJ2-7; no firm D call. The source is an adult in good health. The sample in question was peripheral blood, obtained on day 0 of AZD1222 vaccination. CDR3 in amino acids: CASSQETGEQYF. For the CDR3, the DNA is TGTGCCAGCAGCCAAGAAACCGGCGAGCAGTACTTC.